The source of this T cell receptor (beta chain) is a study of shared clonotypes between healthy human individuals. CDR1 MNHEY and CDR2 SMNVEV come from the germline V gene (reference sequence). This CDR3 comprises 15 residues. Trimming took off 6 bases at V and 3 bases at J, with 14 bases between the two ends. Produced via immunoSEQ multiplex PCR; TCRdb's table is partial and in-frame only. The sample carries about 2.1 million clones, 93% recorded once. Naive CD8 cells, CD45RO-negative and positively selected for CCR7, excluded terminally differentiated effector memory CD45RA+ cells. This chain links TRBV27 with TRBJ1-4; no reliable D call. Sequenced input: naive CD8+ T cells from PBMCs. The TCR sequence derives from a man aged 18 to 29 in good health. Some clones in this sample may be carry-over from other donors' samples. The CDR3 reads CASRSELLANEKLFF. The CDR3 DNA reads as TGTGCCAGCAGGTCTGAATTGCTCGCTAATGAAAAACTGTTTTTT.